This T cell receptor beta chain derives from a study of cytomegalovirus exposure and HLA in healthy donors. Broader study findings: The sole available immune exposure information was CMV serostatus.

This clone appeared a few times. Its specificity is not known. The PCR made use of 60 Vbeta and 13 Jbeta primers. The data were produced by immunoSEQ multiplex PCR, yet TCRdb's version contains in-frame clones alone and is incomplete. The table lists some 180,000 clones, 65% to 90% of them singletons, with approximately 1.2% in the top ten. Trimming removed 8 bases from V and 4 bases from J; junction bases left unmatched: 2. Germline lookup yields CDR1 SGHNT and CDR2 YENEEA. The CDR3 extends over 12 amino acids. The sample taken for sequencing was PBMCs. The clonotype originates from a girl aged 2 to 10 in good health and CMV-seropositive. The gene calls are TRBV11-3 and TRBJ2-1; 7 bases map to TRBD2. CDR3 residues: CASGLGYNEQFF. The CDR3 DNA sequence: TGTGCCAGCGGACTAGGGTACAATGAGCAGTTCTTC.